These T cell receptor beta chains were read from a single sample in a study of blood T cell repertoires in COVID-19. Profiled with immunoSEQ multiplex PCR; TCRdb holds only in-frame clones, not every one. The table shows around 170,000 clones, with 88% occurring only once. The specimen sequenced was peripheral blood. All receptors come from a man between 60 and 70 years old with acute or convalescent COVID-19. The CDR3 runs from the conserved cysteine through the conserved F or W. Each record gives: clone size, V gene, D gene, J gene, CDR3 DNA, CDR3 protein. D genes are given only for firm matches. Size tells how often a clone was seen (once, few, many) or the class of an expanded clone, and some rows leave it out.

size: NA; V: TRBV2; D: NA; J: TRBJ1-2; DNA: TGTGCCAGCAGTGAGCGCGACTATGGCTACACCTTC; CDR3: CASSERDYGYTF
size: few; V: TRBV27; D: TRBD1; J: TRBJ1-1; DNA: TGTGCCAGCAGTGTACAGGGGGTTCACACTGAAGCTTTCTTT; CDR3: CASSVQGVHTEAFF
size: NA; V: TRBV6-5; D: NA; J: TRBJ1-2; DNA: TGTGCCAGCATCATGGACATGACTAACTATGGCTACACCTTC; CDR3: CASIMDMTNYGYTF
size: NA; V: TRBV9; D: TRBD1; J: TRBJ1-1; DNA: TGTGCCAGCAGCGCGGACAGGGTCCGAACTGAAGCTTTCTTT; CDR3: CASSADRVRTEAFF
size: NA; V: TRBV18; D: TRBD1; J: TRBJ1-5; DNA: TGTGCCAGCTCAACGGACAGGGATAGCAATCAGCCCCAGCATTTT; CDR3: CASSTDRDSNQPQHF
size: few; V: TRBV24-1; D: TRBD1; J: TRBJ1-2; DNA: TGTGCCACCAGTGAACAGGGGAGGATGGTTGGCTACACCTTC; CDR3: CATSEQGRMVGYTF
size: once; V: TRBV6-5; D: NA; J: TRBJ1-3; DNA: TGTGCCAGCAGCCGAACAGGGTCTGGAAACACCATATATTTT; CDR3: CASSRTGSGNTIYF
size: once; V: TRBV6-5; D: NA; J: TRBJ1-1; DNA: TGTGCCAGCAGGCTCTCGTTGGGCCCTACTTTCTTT; CDR3: CASRLSLGPTFF
size: NA; V: TRBV6-5; D: NA; J: TRBJ1-4; DNA: TGTGCCAGCAGTTACGACAGAAATGAAAAACTGTTTTTT; CDR3: CASSYDRNEKLFF
size: NA; V: TRBV5-1; D: NA; J: TRBJ1-4; DNA: TGCGCCAGCAGCCTGACAGGAAATGAAAAACTGTTTTTT; CDR3: CASSLTGNEKLFF
size: NA; V: TRBV19; D: TRBD1; J: TRBJ1-5; DNA: TGTGCCAGTAGTATAGATGGCAGGGGGTCCAATCAGCCCCAGCATTTT; CDR3: CASSIDGRGSNQPQHF
size: NA; V: TRBV4-1; D: NA; J: TRBJ2-1; DNA: TGCGCCAGCAGCCAAGATATAGAAAACTACAATGAGCAGTTCTTC; CDR3: CASSQDIENYNEQFF
size: NA; V: TRBV5-6; D: TRBD1; J: TRBJ1-6; DNA: TGTGCCAGCAGCCTCGGACAGGGCCATAATTCACCCCTCCACTTT; CDR3: CASSLGQGHNSPLHF
size: few; V: TRBV4-1; D: NA; J: TRBJ1-5; DNA: TGCGCCAGCAGCCTGGAGGGTCAGTCAAGGCAGCCCCAGCATTTT; CDR3: CASSLEGQSRQPQHF
size: once; V: TRBV5-5; D: NA; J: TRBJ1-5; DNA: TGTGCCAGCAGCCTCTATAGCAATCAGCCCCAGCATTTT; CDR3: CASSLYSNQPQHF
size: NA; V: TRBV3-1/TRBV3-2; D: TRBD1; J: TRBJ1-6; DNA: TGTGCCAGCAGCCATGACGGGACAGGGCACTTCCATTCACCCCTCCACTTT; CDR3: CASSHDGTGHFHSPLHF
size: NA; V: TRBV5-1; D: NA; J: TRBJ2-1; DNA: TGCGCCAGCAGCTTTGGGGTAGGAGAGGGTTCTGAGCAGTTCTTC; CDR3: CASSFGVGEGSEQFF
size: NA; V: TRBV9; D: NA; J: TRBJ2-2; DNA: TGTGCCAGCAGCGTAGTAAGACAGCCGAACACCGGGGAGCTGTTTTTT; CDR3: CASSVVRQPNTGELFF
size: once; V: TRBV5-1; D: TRBD1; J: TRBJ1-4; DNA: TGCGCCAGCAGCTTGGCCCTTTCCGGGACAGGGAATGAAAAACTGTTTTTT; CDR3: CASSLALSGTGNEKLFF
size: NA; V: TRBV11-3; D: NA; J: TRBJ2-1; DNA: TGTGCCAGCAGCTTAGTAGCCACCTCGGATGAGCAGTTCTTC; CDR3: CASSLVATSDEQFF
size: NA; V: TRBV30; D: TRBD1; J: TRBJ1-2; DNA: TGTGCCTGGACTCAGGACAGGGGGGACTATGGCTACACCTTC; CDR3: CAWTQDRGDYGYTF
size: NA; V: TRBV18; D: TRBD2; J: TRBJ2-7; DNA: TGTGCCAGCTCACCAGGACTAGGGGACGAGCAGTACTTC; CDR3: CASSPGLGDEQYF
size: many; V: TRBV6-5; D: NA; J: TRBJ1-4; DNA: TGTGCCAGCCGCCCAGTCGGGGCAACTAATGAAAAACTGTTTTTT; CDR3: CASRPVGATNEKLFF
size: NA; V: TRBV5-8; D: NA; J: TRBJ1-2; DNA: TGTGCCAGCAGCTCTCAGCGGGGAGCTAACTATGGCTACACCTTC; CDR3: CASSSQRGANYGYTF
size: NA; V: TRBV6-5; D: NA; J: TRBJ2-2; DNA: TGTGCCAGCAGTTCCACAGTGACCGGGGAGCTGTTTTTT; CDR3: CASSSTVTGELFF
size: NA; V: TRBV11-1; D: NA; J: TRBJ1-1; DNA: TGTGCCAGCAGCACAGCAAGGGGCACTGAAGCTTTCTTT; CDR3: CASSTARGTEAFF
size: NA; V: TRBV12-3/TRBV12-4; D: NA; J: TRBJ1-2; DNA: TGTGCCAGCAGTTTATCAGGGACTAGAGGCTACACCTTC; CDR3: CASSLSGTRGYTF
size: NA; V: TRBV10-3; D: NA; J: TRBJ1-2; DNA: TGTGCCATAACAGGGAATATTGATGGCTACACCTTC; CDR3: CAITGNIDGYTF
size: once; V: TRBV6-2/TRBV6-3; D: NA; J: TRBJ2-7; DNA: TGTGCCAGCAGCACTACAGGTTCAACCTACGAGCAGTACTTC; CDR3: CASSTTGSTYEQYF
size: NA; V: TRBV29-1; D: NA; J: TRBJ1-2; DNA: TGCAGCGTTGAAATGAGTGGGCTTTCCATCGGCTACACCTTC; CDR3: CSVEMSGLSIGYTF
size: NA; V: TRBV5-4; D: NA; J: TRBJ1-6; DNA: TGTGCCAGCAACCCTCTGGGAGCCGGGGATTCACCCCTCCACTTT; CDR3: CASNPLGAGDSPLHF
size: NA; V: TRBV18; D: NA; J: TRBJ1-1; DNA: TGTGCCAGCTCACTAACCGGGAGTACTGAAGCTTTCTTT; CDR3: CASSLTGSTEAFF
size: NA; V: TRBV24-1; D: TRBD1; J: TRBJ1-2; DNA: TGTGCCACCAGTGACCCTTCCCGACAGGGCGATGGCTACACCTTC; CDR3: CATSDPSRQGDGYTF
size: NA; V: TRBV5-1; D: NA; J: TRBJ2-3; DNA: TGCGCCAGCAGCTTGGCAGTGGCAGATACGCAGTATTTT; CDR3: CASSLAVADTQYF
size: NA; V: TRBV13; D: NA; J: TRBJ1-1; DNA: TGTGCCAGCAGCTTAGGATGGGGCGCGAACACTGAAGCTTTCTTT; CDR3: CASSLGWGANTEAFF
size: NA; V: TRBV24-1; D: NA; J: TRBJ2-1; DNA: TGTGCCACCAGTGATCCAACAGGGTTGAAGTTCTTC; CDR3: CATSDPTGLKFF
size: NA; V: TRBV29-1; D: TRBD1; J: TRBJ1-1; DNA: TGCAGCGCCACAACAGGGGGCACTGAAGCTTTCTTT; CDR3: CSATTGGTEAFF
size: NA; V: TRBV5-6; D: TRBD1; J: TRBJ1-6; DNA: TGTGCCAGCAGCTCCCGGACAGGGCCTTATAATTCACCCCTCCACTTT; CDR3: CASSSRTGPYNSPLHF
size: NA; V: TRBV4-1; D: TRBD2; J: TRBJ2-4; DNA: TGCGCCAGCAGCCAAGGGGGACTAGCGGGAATTCGAGCCAAAAACATTCAGTACTTC; CDR3: CASSQGGLAGIRAKNIQYF
size: NA; V: TRBV21-1; D: NA; J: TRBJ1-1; DNA: TGTGCCAGCAGCAGGCGGTTTAGCACTGAAGCTTTCTTT; CDR3: CASSRRFSTEAFF
size: NA; V: TRBV6-5; D: NA; J: TRBJ2-2; DNA: TGTGCCAGCACCGGACTGAGTAGCAACACCGGGGAGCTGTTTTTT; CDR3: CASTGLSSNTGELFF
size: NA; V: TRBV12-5; D: NA; J: TRBJ1-6; DNA: TGTGCTAGTGGTTTGGTGGCAGGGAATAATTCACCCCTCCACTTT; CDR3: CASGLVAGNNSPLHF
size: NA; V: TRBV10-1; D: NA; J: TRBJ2-2; DNA: TGCGCCAGCAGTGAAAAGGGGCCAGCCAAAACCGGGGAGCTGTTTTTT; CDR3: CASSEKGPAKTGELFF
size: once; V: TRBV6-6; D: NA; J: TRBJ2-2; DNA: TGTGCCAGCAGTTACGGGGGCCCAACCGGGGAGCTGTTTTTT; CDR3: CASSYGGPTGELFF
size: NA; V: TRBV3-1/TRBV3-2; D: NA; J: TRBJ2-5; DNA: TGTGCCAGCAGCCAAGATGGGGCAGGGGAGAACGAGACCCAGTACTTC; CDR3: CASSQDGAGENETQYF
size: NA; V: TRBV7-2; D: TRBD1; J: TRBJ1-2; DNA: TGTGCCAGCAGAGGGGGAGTTGACAGGGACGGCTATGGCTACACCTTC; CDR3: CASRGGVDRDGYGYTF
size: NA; V: TRBV27; D: NA; J: TRBJ1-2; DNA: TGTGCCAGCAGTTTGAGGACACCTTCCTATGGCTACACCTTC; CDR3: CASSLRTPSYGYTF
size: NA; V: TRBV24-1; D: TRBD1; J: TRBJ2-1; DNA: TGTGCCACCGGCCGGACAGGGGGCTTCAATGAGCAGTTCTTC; CDR3: CATGRTGGFNEQFF
size: NA; V: TRBV30; D: NA; J: TRBJ1-1; DNA: TGTGCCTGGAAGGTAGAAGGGGGGAACACTGAAGCTTTCTTT; CDR3: CAWKVEGGNTEAFF
size: NA; V: TRBV19; D: TRBD1; J: TRBJ2-5; DNA: TGTGCCAGTAGTAGGGGACAGGCCCCTGAGACCCAGTACTTC; CDR3: CASSRGQAPETQYF
size: once; V: TRBV30; D: NA; J: TRBJ1-6; DNA: TGTGCCTGGAGTAACCAGGGTCGTTCACCCCTCCACTTT; CDR3: CAWSNQGRSPLHF
size: NA; V: TRBV9; D: TRBD1; J: TRBJ1-2; DNA: TGTGCCAGCAGCGTAGACGGGACAGGGAGGTATGGCTACACCTTC; CDR3: CASSVDGTGRYGYTF
size: NA; V: TRBV3-1/TRBV3-2; D: TRBD2; J: TRBJ2-1; DNA: TGTGCCAGCAGCTCTAGCGGGGGATACAATGAGCAGTTCTTC; CDR3: CASSSSGGYNEQFF
size: NA; V: TRBV2; D: NA; J: TRBJ2-7; DNA: TGTGCCAGCAGTTTCTTGGAGCAGTACTTC; CDR3: CASSFLEQYF